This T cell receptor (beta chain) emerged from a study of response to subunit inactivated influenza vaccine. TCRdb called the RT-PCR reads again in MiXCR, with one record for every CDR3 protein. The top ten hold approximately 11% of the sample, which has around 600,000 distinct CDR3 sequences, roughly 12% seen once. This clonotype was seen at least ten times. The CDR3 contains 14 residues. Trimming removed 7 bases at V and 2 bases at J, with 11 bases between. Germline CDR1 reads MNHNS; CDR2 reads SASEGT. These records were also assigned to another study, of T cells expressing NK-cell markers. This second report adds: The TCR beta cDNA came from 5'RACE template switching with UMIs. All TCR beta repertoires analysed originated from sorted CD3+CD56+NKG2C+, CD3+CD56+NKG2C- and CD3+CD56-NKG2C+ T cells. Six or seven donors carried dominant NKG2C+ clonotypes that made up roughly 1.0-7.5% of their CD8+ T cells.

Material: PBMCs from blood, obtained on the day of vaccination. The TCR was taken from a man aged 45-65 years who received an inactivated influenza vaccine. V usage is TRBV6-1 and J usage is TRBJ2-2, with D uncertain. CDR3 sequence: CASTETRNTGELFF. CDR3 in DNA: TGTGCCAGCACCGAAACTCGAAACACCGGGGAGCTGTTTTTT.